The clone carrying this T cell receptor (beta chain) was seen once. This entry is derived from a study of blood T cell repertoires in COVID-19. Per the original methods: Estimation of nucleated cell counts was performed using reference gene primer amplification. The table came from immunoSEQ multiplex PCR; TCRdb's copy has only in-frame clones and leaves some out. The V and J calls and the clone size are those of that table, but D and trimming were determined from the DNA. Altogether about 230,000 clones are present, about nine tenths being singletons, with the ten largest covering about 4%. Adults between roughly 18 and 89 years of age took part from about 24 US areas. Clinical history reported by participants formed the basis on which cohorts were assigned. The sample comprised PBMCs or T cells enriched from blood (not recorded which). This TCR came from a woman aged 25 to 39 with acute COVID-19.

In nucleotides, the CDR3 is TGTGCCTGGAGTCGGGGGTCCGGGGAGCTGTTTTTT. Protein: CAWSRGSGELFF. The chain carries TRBV30 and TRBJ2-2; D possibly corresponds to TRBD2 (6 bases). Between the trimmed V and J ends, which lost 2 bases and 6 bases, there was a span of 7 bases. Germline V CDR1 and CDR2: GTSNPN, SVGIG (reference sequence). The CDR3 runs to 12 residues.